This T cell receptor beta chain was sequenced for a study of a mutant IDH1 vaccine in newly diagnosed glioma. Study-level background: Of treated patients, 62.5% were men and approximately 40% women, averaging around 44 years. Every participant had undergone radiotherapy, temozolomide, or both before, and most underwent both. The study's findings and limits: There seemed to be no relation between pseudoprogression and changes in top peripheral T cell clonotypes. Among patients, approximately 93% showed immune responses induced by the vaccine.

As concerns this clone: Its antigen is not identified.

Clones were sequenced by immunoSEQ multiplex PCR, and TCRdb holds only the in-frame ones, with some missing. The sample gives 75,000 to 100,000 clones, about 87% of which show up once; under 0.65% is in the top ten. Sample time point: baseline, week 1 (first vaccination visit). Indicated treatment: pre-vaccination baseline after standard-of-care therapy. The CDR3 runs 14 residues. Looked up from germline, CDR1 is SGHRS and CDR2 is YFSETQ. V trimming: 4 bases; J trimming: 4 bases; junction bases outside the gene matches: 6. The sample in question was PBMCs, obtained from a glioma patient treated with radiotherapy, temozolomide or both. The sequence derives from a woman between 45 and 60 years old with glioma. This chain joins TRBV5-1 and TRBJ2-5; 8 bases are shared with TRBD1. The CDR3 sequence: CASSLGQGPETQYF. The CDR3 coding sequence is TGCGCCAGCAGCCTTGGACAGGGCCCAGAGACCCAGTACTTC.